One and the same sample provided the 29 T cell receptor beta chains below, sequenced in a study of blood T cell repertoires in COVID-19. Profiled with immunoSEQ multiplex PCR; TCRdb holds only in-frame clones, not every one. This sample has a few hundred thousand clones, with 70% to 90% found just once. What was sequenced was peripheral blood. The receptors originated from a man aged 50 to 59 with COVID-19, enrolled during active disease.

The V call is TRBV3-1 (or the pseudogene TRBV3-2), the J call TRBJ2-7; TRBD1 aligns across 10 bases. Germline CDR1 is LGHDT and CDR2 is YNNKEL (reference sequence). There are 14 residues in the CDR3. V shed 4 bases, J shed 5 bases, and the junction held 5 bases outside the gene matches. The CDR3 loop reads CASSPGQGVDEQYF. CDR3 DNA: TGTGCCAGCAGCCCAGGACAGGGGGTGGACGAGCAGTACTTC.

This chain links TRBV5-1 with TRBJ1-6, with D tentatively TRBD1 (5 bases). This CDR3 region has 14 residues. CDR1 is SGHRS, CDR2 YFSETQ, per germline. The V end lost 0 bases, the J end lost 6 bases, and 7 bases lay between the germline ends. CDR3 DNA: TGCGCCAGCAGCTTGGGGGGGGGTAATTCACCCCTCCACTTT. This encodes CASSLGGGNSPLHF.

The genes are TRBV10-3 and TRBJ1-1, with 9 nucleotides matching TRBD1. Trimming at V came to 4 bases and at J to 3 bases, leaving 9 bases not matched to a gene. The CDR3 runs 16 residues. CDR1 is ENHRY and CDR2 is SYGVKD in the germline V gene. CDR3 loop: CAISVLQGALDTEAFF. The DNA of the CDR3 is TGTGCCATCAGTGTGTTACAGGGGGCTTTGGACACTGAAGCTTTCTTT.

V usage is TRBV2 and J usage is TRBJ1-1; D not resolved. Germline values: CDR1 SNHLY, CDR2 FYNNEI. The CDR3 length is 17 residues. Trimming left V 3 bases short and J 4 bases short, with 21 bases between. This CDR3 is CASSEVELREWGTEAFF. CDR3 sequence (DNA): TGTGCCAGCAGTGAGGTGGAGTTGAGGGAATGGGGCACTGAAGCTTTCTTT.

The V gene is TRBV14, the J gene TRBJ2-7, with 10 positions matching TRBD2. The germline gives CDR1 SGHDN, CDR2 FVKESK. After removal of 4 bases from V and 2 bases from J, the junction contained 8 bases not matched to a gene. The CDR3 runs to 16 residues. This CDR3 is CASSLEGLAGAYEQYF. The DNA of the CDR3 is TGTGCCAGCAGCCTAGAGGGCCTAGCGGGGGCCTACGAGCAGTACTTC.

The V call is TRBV6-5, the J call TRBJ1-5; the D is unclear. Per germline, CDR1 MNHEY and CDR2 SVGAGI. The CDR3 length is 14 residues. V was pared by 10 bases and J by 4 bases, with 17 bases between. DNA of the CDR3: TGTGCCACCTCCGGCGGGGTGGGTAATCAGCCCCAGCATTTT. It specifies CATSGGVGNQPQHF.

V gene TRBV19 combines with J gene TRBJ2-1; TRBD1 matches at 8 bases. Germline assignment: CDR1 LNHDA and CDR2 SQIVND (reference sequence). The trim removed 5 bases at V and 8 bases at J, leaving 11 bases unmatched. The CDR3 sequence is 15 residues long. CDR3 residues: CASSPQTGTGYEQFF. Written as DNA, the CDR3 is TGTGCCAGTAGTCCCCAGACAGGGACAGGCTATGAGCAGTTCTTC.

The chain uses TRBV20-1 and TRBJ2-7, with a weak D call TRBD1 (5 bases). Germline V lookup: CDR1 DFQATT, CDR2 SNEGSKA (reference sequence). The V end was cut by 3 bases, the J end by 3 bases, with 9 bases between. This CDR3 contains 12 residues. CDR3 protein: CSASRQGYEQYF. In nucleotides, the CDR3 is TGCAGTGCTAGTCGCCAGGGCTACGAGCAGTACTTC.

This clone occurred once. V usage is TRBV7-3 and J usage is TRBJ2-3; perhaps TRBD1 as D (5 bases). The V gene lost 4 bases and the J gene lost 10 bases, with 18 bases spanning the gap. Germline-derived CDR1 and CDR2 are SGHTA and FQGTGA. The CDR3 is 14 residues long. CDR3 loop: CASSSSQLGVAQYF. The CDR3 nucleotides read TGTGCCAGCAGCTCCAGCCAGCTAGGGGTGGCGCAGTATTTT.

The chain uses TRBV6-6 and TRBJ2-2; 10 bases line up with TRBD1. CDR3 length equals 16 residues. The germline V gene encodes CDR1 MNHNY and CDR2 SVGAGI (reference sequence). Trimming removed 5 bases from V and 6 bases from J; junction bases left unmatched: 9. CDR3 DNA sequence: TGTGCCAGCAGTCGACAGGGGGCCAACGGTGCCGGGGAGCTGTTTTTT. Residues: CASSRQGANGAGELFF.

This chain connects TRBV5-8 to TRBJ1-1; tentatively, D is TRBD1 (5 bases). Trimming pared 1 base from V and 1 base from J, leaving 8 bases between. This CDR3 is 14 amino acids long. Germline V gene data show CDR1 as SGHTS and CDR2 as YDEGEE. The CDR3 sequence: CASSLTGANTEAFF. The CDR3 bases are TGTGCCAGCAGCTTGACAGGTGCGAACACTGAAGCTTTCTTT.

The count of this clone is one. This rearrangement joins TRBV12-2 to TRBJ2-7; whether TRBD2, the table's D call, matches the DNA was not checked. TRBV12-2 is marked as a pseudogene. CDR3 size: 15 residues. The CDR3 sequence is CASRFLSSGESEQYF. The CDR3 nucleotides are TGTGCAAGTCGCTTTTTGTCTAGCGGGGAAAGCGAGCAGTACTTC.

The V call is TRBV6-2 or TRBV6-3, the J call TRBJ2-2; 8 nucleotides line up with TRBD2. The CDR3 extends over 15 amino acids. V lost 5 bases and J lost 12; bases outside the gene matches: 14. The germline V gene encodes CDR1 MNHEY and CDR2 SVGEGT. The CDR3 nucleotides are TGTGCCAGCAGTAACACCGCCGGGACTAGAGTGAAGCTGTTTTTT. It specifies CASSNTAGTRVKLFF.

V gene TRBV7-8 combines with J gene TRBJ1-2, with a tentative D call TRBD1 (6 bases). This CDR3 has 18 residues. CDR1 is SGHVS and CDR2 is FQNEAQ in the germline V gene. Trimming took off 4 bases at V and 2 bases at J, with 23 bases between the two ends. CDR3 DNA sequence: TGTGCCAGCAGCTCACAGGGCCTGTCATCCGCGAACAACTATGGCTACACCTTC. This encodes CASSSQGLSSANNYGYTF.

The V gene is TRBV4-2, the J gene TRBJ2-5; 9 bases agree with TRBD2. The V gene's germline CDR1 is LGHNA and CDR2 YNFKEQ. CDR3 length: 19 residues. The J segment lost 0 bases and the V segment lost 0 bases, leaving 11 bases of the junction unmatched. CDR3 sequence: CASSQEFASGALYQETQYF. CDR3 DNA: TGTGCCAGCAGCCAAGAGTTTGCTAGCGGGGCTTTGTACCAAGAGACCCAGTACTTC.

This clone was seen only once. The chain couples TRBV30 to TRBJ1-6, with TRBD1 matching over 7 bases. The CDR3 totals 15 residues. The germline V gene has CDR1 GTSNPN and CDR2 SVGIG (reference sequence). The V gene end was trimmed by 3 bases and the J gene end by 10 bases; junction bases not matched to a gene: 12. CDR3 protein: CAWSATGARRSPLHF. Here the CDR3 DNA reads TGTGCCTGGAGCGCTACAGGGGCAAGGAGGTCACCCCTCCACTTT.

J is TRBJ2-3 and V is TRBV11-2; TRBD1 matches 9 bases. The ends lost 6 bases at V and 3 bases at J; junction bases unmatched: 13. CDR1 and CDR2 from the germline V gene are SGHAT and FQNNGV. This CDR3 comprises 17 residues. The CDR3: CASSSRPRGTGTDTQYF. The CDR3 DNA follows: TGTGCCAGCAGTTCAAGACCTAGGGGGACAGGGACAGATACGCAGTATTTT.

The chain combines TRBV10-3 with TRBJ2-7; TRBD1 agrees at 9 bases. Germline V lookup: CDR1 ENHRY, CDR2 SYGVKD. Losses at the gene ends were 4 bases for V and 4 bases for J; bases not matched to a gene: 8. The CDR3 runs to 15 residues. The CDR3: CAISVGQGNRYEQYF. CDR3 nucleotides: TGTGCCATCAGTGTGGGACAGGGAAATAGATACGAGCAGTACTTC.

This clone was recorded a few times. This chain connects TRBV6-5 to TRBJ1-3; 9 bases are shared with TRBD1. This CDR3 has 16 amino acids. J gave up 0 bases and V 6 bases, and 6 bases lay outside the gene matches. Germline V gives CDR1 MNHEY, CDR2 SVGAGI. The CDR3 spells CASSYRGLGSGNTIYF. The CDR3 DNA reads TGTGCCAGCAGCTACAGGGGGCTCGGCTCTGGAAACACCATATATTTT.

The CDR3 region is CASSQTTGDTGELFF. In DNA form, the CDR3 reads TGTGCCAGCAGCCAAACGACAGGGGACACCGGGGAGCTGTTTTTT. V and J are TRBV4-2 and TRBJ2-2, with 8 nucleotides matching TRBD1. Germline V CDR1 and CDR2: LGHNA, YNFKEQ. V lost 2 bases and J lost 3; bases outside the gene matches: 2. The CDR3 totals 15 residues.

The CDR3 DNA reads as TGTGCCAGCAGCCTTTCTGCCGGGGAGCTGTTTTTT. Encoded protein: CASSLSAGELFF. J is TRBJ2-2 and V is TRBV7-3; D gene uncertain. Germline V gene data show CDR1 as SGHTA and CDR2 as FQGTGA. This CDR3 region has 12 residues. V dropped 5 bases and J dropped 6 bases, with 7 bases sitting between them.

The V gene is TRBV6-5, the J gene TRBJ2-7; D unresolved. Trimming took 4 bases from V and 2 from J, leaving 9 bases between them. Looked up from germline, CDR1 is MNHEY and CDR2 is SVGAGI. There are 13 residues in the CDR3. CDR3: CASSSYPTYEQYF. The CDR3, as DNA: TGTGCCAGCAGTTCCTACCCCACCTACGAGCAGTACTTC.

The rearrangement links TRBV5-1 to TRBJ1-2; the match to TRBD1 covers 8 bases. CDR1 and CDR2 (germline): SGHRS, YFSETQ. CDR3 length: 15 residues. The junction had 5 bases not matched to a gene; V was cut back by 0 bases and J by 4 bases. The CDR3 spells CASSLAGQGSYGYTF. The CDR3 nucleotides read TGCGCCAGCAGCTTGGCCGGACAGGGCTCCTATGGCTACACCTTC.

This clone has more than one count but fewer than ten. The chain recombines TRBV25-1 with TRBJ2-7; D is perhaps TRBD2 (6 bases). Germline V CDR1 and CDR2: MGHDK, SYGVNS. The CDR3 sequence is 14 residues long. Deletions cut 3 bases from V and 0 bases from J, with 9 bases between. The CDR3 coding sequence is TGTGCCAGCAGTGATGGGGGGTTCTCCTACGAGCAGTACTTC. Translating it yields CASSDGGFSYEQYF.

The chain links TRBV27 to TRBJ2-7; D uncertain. This CDR3 has 14 residues. Germline-derived CDR1 and CDR2 are MNHEY and SMNVEV (reference sequence). The V end was cut by 5 bases, the J end by 4 bases, with 15 bases between. The CDR3 sequence is CASSEVAREYEQYF. CDR3 DNA: TGTGCCAGCAGTGAGGTGGCTCGAGAGTACGAGCAGTACTTC.

The chain couples TRBV27 to TRBJ2-7; D unresolved. Germline CDR1 and CDR2: MNHEY and SMNVEV (reference sequence). The CDR3 is 14 amino acids. Trimming pared 6 bases from V and 0 bases from J, leaving 12 bases between. The CDR3 nucleotides read TGTGCCAGCAGCCCCTCCTGGAGCTCCTACGAGCAGTACTTC. Protein product: CASSPSWSSYEQYF.

This clone is a singleton in its sample. The CDR3 region is CASRRDLPNTDTQYF. The CDR3 DNA reads TGTGCCAGCAGACGGGACTTACCAAACACAGATACGCAGTATTTT. The chain couples TRBV5-4 to TRBJ2-3, with a weak D call TRBD2 (6 bases). CDR3 length: 15 residues. Per germline, CDR1 SGHNT and CDR2 YYREEE (reference sequence). V was trimmed by 5 bases and J by 2 bases, leaving 15 bases between them.

The chain joins TRBV11-1 to TRBJ1-1, with D unclear. CDR1 and CDR2 from the germline V gene are SGHAT and FQDESV (reference sequence). Trimming stripped 4 bases from V and 4 bases from J, with 16 bases between. The length of the CDR3 is 15 residues. CDR3 sequence (DNA): TGTGCCAGCAGCTCCCCATTGGGCGCCGGCACTGAAGCTTTCTTT. Encoded protein: CASSSPLGAGTEAFF.

This rearrangement joins TRBV4-1 to TRBJ2-2; a possible D gene is TRBD1 (5 bases). The germline CDR1 and CDR2 sequences are MGHRA and YSYEKL. This CDR3 has 17 residues. V was trimmed by 0 bases and J by 7 bases, leaving 18 bases between them. The CDR3 region has the DNA TGCGCCAGCAGCCAAGATTCTGGACATTTCTATGGCGGGGAGCTGTTTTTT. Its translation: CASSQDSGHFYGGELFF.